This entry lists 29 T cell receptor beta chains sequenced from one sample in a study of Tregs in tolerant kidney transplant recipients. Assay: immunoSEQ multiplex PCR; the TCRdb copy retains only in-frame clones and omits some. This sample carries about 48,000 clones, with 0.85% going to the ten biggest clones. The specimen comprised CD4+ T cells from blood, sampled before the transplant. Receptors were obtained from a human donor who received a combined kidney and bone marrow transplant.

Of note for this clone: The CDR3 end falls 3 residues outside the read, so it is completed with the germline J gene. V is TRBV30 and J is TRBJ1-1; D not certain. CDR3 size: 12 residues. Germline V CDR1 and CDR2: GTSNPN, SVGIG (reference sequence). CDR3: CAWSNRGPEAFF. Incomplete CDR3 DNA: TGTGCCTGGAGTAATCGGGGTCCAGAA.

As concerns this clone: Sequencing ends 3 residues short of the CDR3 end; the germline J gene provides the rest. The chain couples TRBV29-1 to TRBJ2-7, with 9 nucleotides matching TRBD2. V trimming: 5 bases; J trimming: 0 bases; junction bases outside the gene matches: 8. The CDR3 spans 15 residues. Per the germline V gene, CDR1 is SQVTM and CDR2 is ANQGSEA. CDR3 loop: CSVKGVAGASYEQYF. The CDR3 bases that were read are TGCAGCGTTAAAGGGGTAGCGGGAGCCTCCTACGAG.

Concerning this clone: The read stops 3 residues short of the end of the CDR3; the missing end is completed from the germline J gene. V and J are TRBV20-1 and TRBJ2-3, with D possibly matching TRBD2 (6 bases). V gave up 3 bases and J gave up 4 bases, with 14 bases separating them. The CDR3 runs to 14 residues. Germline V gives CDR1 DFQATT, CDR2 SNEGSKA (reference sequence). The CDR3 protein is CSASKRVGSDTQYF. The DNA read from the CDR3 is TGCAGTGCTAGCAAGCGGGTAGGATCAGATACG.

On this clone itself: The read terminates 3 residues before the CDR3 end, so the remaining end is supplied by the germline J gene. J is TRBJ2-5 and V is TRBV10-3; 7 nucleotides line up with TRBD1. Losses at the gene ends were 7 bases for V and 1 base for J; bases not matched to a gene: 3. The germline V gene has CDR1 ENHRY and CDR2 SYGVKD. The CDR3 extends over 13 amino acids. The sequenced part of the CDR3 DNA is TGTGCCATCACCTCAGGGGGCCAAGAGACC. Translation gives CAITSGGQET. The complete CDR3 reads CAITSGGQETQYF.

In regard to this clone: The sequence runs out 3 residues before the end of the CDR3; the remainder is reconstructed from the germline J gene. The chain uses TRBV19 and TRBJ2-1; 12 bases are a match to TRBD2. Germline CDR1 and CDR2: LNHDA and SQIVND (reference sequence). The CDR3 is 16 residues long. The V gene end was trimmed by 10 bases and the J gene end by 3 bases; junction bases not matched to a gene: 10. CDR3 DNA, as far as it was read: TGTGCCACCCGGTCGACTAGCGGGAGAGTCTACAATGAG. This codes for CATRSTSGRVYNE. The complete CDR3 sequence is CATRSTSGRVYNEQFF.

Notes on this clone: The CDR3 goes on 3 residues after the read ends, and that part is filled in from the germline J gene. The chain has TRBV2 and TRBJ1-5; 7 bases are a match to TRBD1. The CDR3 consists of 14 residues. Germline trimming cut 11 bases from V and 2 bases from J; bases unmatched to any gene: 9. The germline CDR1 and CDR2 sequences are SNHLY and FYNNEI. CDR3 region: CASQGQWGNQPQHF. The sequenced CDR3 bases are TGTGCCTCACAGGGGCAGTGGGGCAATCAGCCC.

In the case of this clone: The CDR3 end falls 3 residues outside the read, so it is completed with the germline J gene. The chain couples TRBV30 to TRBJ1-3; D gene uncertain. The CDR3 is 13 amino acids. Germline V lookup: CDR1 GTSNPN, CDR2 SVGIG (reference sequence). CDR3 bases read: TGTGCCTGGAGTGATAGACCGACTCGGACC. This encodes CAWSDRPTRT. The whole CDR3 sequence is CAWSDRPTRTIYF.

As concerns this clone: The DNA ends 3 residues before the CDR3 does, and the rest of the CDR3 is filled in from the germline J gene. V and J are TRBV18 and TRBJ2-7, with 8 bases identical to TRBD1. V dropped 0 bases and J dropped 3; count of bases not matched to a gene: 7. This CDR3 is 16 amino acids long. CDR1 and CDR2 from the germline V gene are KGHSH and LQKENI. This chain's CDR3 is CASSPPSAGTGYEQYF. The DNA read from the CDR3 is TGTGCCAGCTCACCACCGTCTGCAGGGACAGGCTACGAG.

On this clone itself: The observed sequence ends 3 residues before the CDR3 terminus, with the missing tail filled in from the germline J gene. The chain couples TRBV5-1 to TRBJ2-1; no definite D call. Trimming pared 4 bases from V and 2 bases from J, leaving 13 bases between. The CDR3 consists of 15 residues. From germline, CDR1 is SGHRS and CDR2 YFSETQ. The CDR3 here is CASSPQVFTYNEQFF. CDR3 DNA, as far as it was read: TGCGCCAGCAGCCCTCAGGTCTTTACCTACAATGAG.

CDR3 residues: CARGTSYEQYF. The CDR3 bases that were read are TGTGCCCGAGGGACTAGCTACGAG. The V gene is TRBV30, the J gene TRBJ2-7; 8 bases fit TRBD2. The read terminates 3 residues ahead of where the CDR3 ends, so the germline J gene completes it. The CDR3 is 11 residues long. Germline V CDR1 and CDR2: GTSNPN, SVGIG (reference sequence). Trimming cost V 8 bases and J 3 bases; bases outside gene matches: 3.

Comment on this clone: Read coverage stops 3 residues before the CDR3 terminus; the germline J gene supplies the remainder. Other DNA sequences in the sample encode the same CDR3. The chain links TRBV18 to TRBJ1-4, with unresolved D. The CDR3 runs 15 residues. CDR1 KGHSH and CDR2 LQKENI come from the germline V gene. V lost 1 base, J lost 2 bases, and 8 bases lay in between. The part of the CDR3 DNA that was read is TGTGCCAGCTCACCACGAACGGGGACTAATGAAAAA. Amino acids: CASSPRTGTNEK. The entire CDR3 protein is CASSPRTGTNEKLFF.

On this clone: Read data end 3 residues before the CDR3 end; the end is taken from the germline J gene. The rearrangement links TRBV5-1 to TRBJ2-2; D gene ambiguous. The CDR3 is 13 amino acids. The germline CDR1 and CDR2 sequences are SGHRS and YFSETQ. Trimming shortened V by 0 bases and J by 7 bases, and 7 bases separated the two germline ends. CDR3 bases read: TGCGCCAGCAGCTTGGAGGGTTTCGGGGAG. It specifies CASSLEGFGE. From start to end, the CDR3 is CASSLEGFGELFF.

Regarding this clone: The CDR3 end lies 3 residues beyond the end of the read and is filled in from the germline J gene. This chain uses TRBV19 with TRBJ2-7; 12 bases line up with TRBD2. V lost 7 bases to trimming and J lost 6 bases; unmatched junction nucleotides: 4. Per germline, CDR1 LNHDA and CDR2 SQIVND (reference sequence). This CDR3 has 13 amino acids. Here the CDR3 reads CASTSGRVSEQYF. CDR3 DNA (partial): TGTGCCAGTACTAGCGGGAGGGTCTCCGAG.

CDR3 region: CASRPNRLSGANVLTF. CDR3 DNA (partial): TGTGCCAGCAGACCCAACAGGCTCTCTGGGGCCAACGTC. The J gene is TRBJ2-6, the V gene TRBV2, with D possibly matching TRBD1 (5 bases). The observed sequence ends 3 residues before the CDR3 terminus, with the missing tail filled in from the germline J gene. V gave up 6 bases and J gave up 0 bases, with 12 bases separating them. Germline V gene lookup returns CDR1 SNHLY and CDR2 FYNNEI. This CDR3 spans 16 amino acids.

Note on this clone: Read data end 3 residues before the CDR3 end; the end is taken from the germline J gene. The genes are TRBV29-1 and TRBJ2-2; 10 bases line up with TRBD1. The CDR3 consists of 14 residues. Per the germline V gene, CDR1 is SQVTM and CDR2 is ANQGSEA. Germline trimming cut 6 bases from V and 6 bases from J; bases unmatched to any gene: 7. Partial CDR3 DNA: TGCAGCGTCAACCCCGGGACAGGGGCCGGGGAG. Translated, it gives CSVNPGTGAGE. The whole CDR3 sequence reads CSVNPGTGAGELFF.

With regard to this clone: The CDR3 goes on 3 residues after the read ends, and that part is filled in from the germline J gene. The chain links TRBV13 to TRBJ1-2, with D maybe TRBD1 (6 bases). Trimming took 5 bases from V and 7 from J, leaving 14 bases between them. This CDR3 is 13 amino acids long. The germline gives CDR1 PRHDT, CDR2 FYEKMQ (reference sequence). The sequenced CDR3 bases are TGTGCCAGCAGCCCCCAGGACAGTTCTGGC. Translation gives CASSPQDSSG. The whole CDR3 region reads CASSPQDSSGYTF. Together with reference TRBV13 and TRBJ1-2, the CDR3 gives the full variable domain: AAGVIQSPRHLIKEKRETATLKCYPIPRHDTVYWYQQGPGQDPQFLISFYEKMQSDKGSIPDRFSAQQFSDYHSELNMSSLELGDSALYFCASSPQDSSGYTFGSGTRLTVV.

As regards this clone: The CDR3 extends 3 residues past the end of the read, so its final part is completed from the germline J gene. This chain joins TRBV19 and TRBJ1-4; the D gene is possibly TRBD1 (5 bases). The germline V gene has CDR1 LNHDA and CDR2 SQIVND (reference sequence). The CDR3 totals 14 residues. Between the trimmed V and J ends, which lost 7 bases and 7 bases, there was a span of 16 bases. CDR3 bases read: TGTGCCAGTAAAACTCCAGGGTTGCCTGAAAAA. As protein: CASKTPGLPEK. The complete CDR3 sequence is CASKTPGLPEKLFF.

A note on this clone: Sequencing ends 3 residues short of the CDR3 end; the germline J gene provides the rest. The chain couples TRBV7-2 to TRBJ2-2; possible D gene TRBD2, 6 bases. This CDR3 has 15 residues. Germline lookup yields CDR1 SGHTA and CDR2 FQGNSA. V was trimmed by 2 bases and J by 4 bases, leaving 11 bases between them. The sequenced CDR3 bases are TGTGCCAGCAGCTTAACTAGCCCTATCACCGGGGAG. This codes for CASSLTSPITGE. The CDR3 reads in full as CASSLTSPITGELFF.

Turning to this clone: The CDR3 extends 3 residues past the end of the read, so its final part is completed from the germline J gene. This rearrangement joins TRBV5-1 to TRBJ2-2, with 7 positions matching TRBD2. The CDR3 is made up of 15 amino acids. The trim removed 3 bases at V and 1 base at J, leaving 3 bases unmatched. From germline, CDR1 is SGHRS and CDR2 YFSETQ. The chain's CDR3 is CASSWTGGNTGELFF. CDR3 bases read: TGCGCCAGCAGCTGGACGGGGGGGAACACCGGGGAG.

For this clone: The read comes to an end 3 residues before the CDR3 does, leaving the germline J gene to fill in the end. The chain is built from TRBV20-1 and TRBJ2-2, with TRBD2 matching over 12 bases. Germline V gives CDR1 DFQATT, CDR2 SNEGSKA (reference sequence). CDR3 length: 17 residues. V trimming: 5 bases; J trimming: 4 bases; junction bases outside the gene matches: 11. This CDR3 is CSAPGTSGLETTGELFF. Incomplete CDR3 DNA: TGCAGTGCTCCCGGGACTAGCGGGCTGGAGACCACCGGGGAG.

As concerns this clone: Read sequence stops 3 residues before the CDR3 end, and the germline J gene provides the missing end. The genes are TRBV7-9 and TRBJ2-3; maybe TRBD2 (6 bases). V was clipped by 0 bases and J by 6 bases, with 10 bases between them. The CDR3 is 14 amino acids. Germline V gene lookup returns CDR1 SEHNR and CDR2 FQNEAQ (reference sequence). This CDR3 is CASSLALTSDTQYF. Partial CDR3 DNA: TGTGCCAGCAGCTTAGCTCTTACTAGCGATACG.

Comment on this clone: The read stops 3 residues short of the end of the CDR3; the missing end is completed from the germline J gene. The chain carries TRBV19 and TRBJ1-3; no clear D gene. This CDR3 spans 12 amino acids. Looked up from germline, CDR1 is LNHDA and CDR2 is SQIVND (reference sequence). The V end was cut by 10 bases, the J end by 3 bases, with 10 bases between. The CDR3 sequence: CATQTDGNTIYF. CDR3 bases read: TGTGCCACCCAGACTGATGGAAACACC.

Partial CDR3 DNA: TGTGCCAGCAGCTTAGTGGGGCATGAGACC. This sequence encodes CASSLVGHET. In full, the CDR3 reads CASSLVGHETQYF. The chain couples TRBV7-2 to TRBJ2-5; the D gene is possibly TRBD1 (5 bases). The CDR3 goes on 3 residues after the read ends, and that part is filled in from the germline J gene. This CDR3 has 13 residues. Trimming shortened V by 1 base and J by 5 bases, and 8 bases separated the two germline ends. Germline V CDR1 and CDR2: SGHTA, FQGNSA.

For this clone: The missing CDR3 end, 3 residues past where the read stops, is filled in from the germline J gene. The V and J genes are TRBV2 and TRBJ2-3, with D unresolved. CDR3 length equals 13 residues. Germline V gives CDR1 SNHLY, CDR2 FYNNEI. The V gene lost 5 bases and the J gene lost 1 base, with 7 bases spanning the gap. CDR3 DNA (partial): TGTGCCAGCAGTCAAAGCCGCACAGATACG. Its translation: CASSQSRTDT. The entire CDR3 sequence reads CASSQSRTDTQYF.

Incomplete CDR3 DNA: TGCAGCGTTGAATCGCAGGGGGACGAGAGCTCCTACGAG. Protein: CSVESQGDESSYE. The complete CDR3 protein is CSVESQGDESSYEQYF. The genes are TRBV29-1 and TRBJ2-7; 7 nucleotides match TRBD1. The read stops 3 residues short of the end of the CDR3; the missing end is completed from the germline J gene. The CDR3 totals 16 residues. The germline gives CDR1 SQVTM, CDR2 ANQGSEA. After removal of 2 bases from V and 0 bases from J, the junction contained 10 bases not matched to a gene.

For this clone: The read gets to within 3 residues of the CDR3 end, and the germline J gene fills in the rest. The V and J genes are TRBV9 and TRBJ2-1; D gene unclear. V lost 3 bases and J 4 bases, leaving 11 bases between the germline ends. The length of the CDR3 is 14 residues. Germline CDR1 SGDLS, CDR2 YYNGEE. CDR3 DNA (partial): TGTGCCAGCAGCGCGGTCCCACAGTACAATGAG. It codes for CASSAVPQYNE. The full CDR3 reads CASSAVPQYNEQFF. The full variable domain, its missing parts supplied by reference TRBV9 and TRBJ2-1, is DSGVTQTPKHLITATGQRVTLRCSPRSGDLSVYWYQQSLDQGLQFLIQYYNGEERAKGNILERFSAQQFPDLHSELNLSSLELGDSALYFCASSAVPQYNEQFFGPGTRLTVL.

On this clone itself: The read stops 3 residues short of the end of the CDR3; the missing end is completed from the germline J gene. The chain carries TRBV19 and TRBJ2-3, with D perhaps matching TRBD1 (5 bases). The germline V gene has CDR1 LNHDA and CDR2 SQIVND (reference sequence). The CDR3 has 11 amino acids. Between the trimmed V and J ends, which lost 10 bases and 3 bases, there was a span of 8 bases. The CDR3 sequence: CATRQTDTQYF. The part of the CDR3 DNA that was read is TGTGCCACTAGACAGACAGATACG.

Details on this clone: The read ends 3 residues shy of where the CDR3 ends; the end is completed using the germline J gene. The chain has TRBV20-1 and TRBJ2-7; TRBD1 might be the D (5 bases). V shed 5 bases and J shed 6 bases, with 14 bases lying between them. The CDR3 is made up of 12 amino acids. Germline CDR1 and CDR2: DFQATT and SNEGSKA (reference sequence). The chain's CDR3 is CSADWLGAEQYF. The CDR3 DNA, read in part, is TGCAGTGCTGATTGGTTAGGGGCCGAG.

With respect to this clone: The missing CDR3 end, 3 residues past where the read stops, is filled in from the germline J gene. The chain carries TRBV4-1 and TRBJ2-3; 11 bases fit TRBD2. V dropped 5 bases and J dropped 4; count of bases not matched to a gene: 8. Germline CDR1 reads MGHRA; CDR2 reads YSYEKL. This CDR3 contains 16 residues. The DNA read from the CDR3 is TGCGCCAGCAGCTCAGAACTAGCGGGAGTGGCAGATACG. Amino acids: CASSSELAGVADT. The full-length CDR3 reads as CASSSELAGVADTQYF.